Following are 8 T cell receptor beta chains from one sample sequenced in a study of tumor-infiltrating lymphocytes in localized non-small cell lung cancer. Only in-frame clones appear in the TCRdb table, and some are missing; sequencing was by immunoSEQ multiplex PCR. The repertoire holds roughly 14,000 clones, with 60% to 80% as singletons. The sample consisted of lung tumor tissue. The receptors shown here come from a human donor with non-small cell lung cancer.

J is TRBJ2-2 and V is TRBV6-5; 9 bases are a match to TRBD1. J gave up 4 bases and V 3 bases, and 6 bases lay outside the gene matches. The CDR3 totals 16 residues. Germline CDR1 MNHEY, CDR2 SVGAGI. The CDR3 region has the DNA TGTGCCAGCAGTTATGGACAGGGGAGGTCCACCGGGGAGCTGTTTTTT. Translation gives CASSYGQGRSTGELFF.

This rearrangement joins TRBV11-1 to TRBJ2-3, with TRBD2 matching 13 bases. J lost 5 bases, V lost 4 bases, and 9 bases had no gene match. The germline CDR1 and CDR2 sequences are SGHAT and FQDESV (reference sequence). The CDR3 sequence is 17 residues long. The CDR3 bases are TGTGCCAGCAGCTCCCCGGGACTAGCGGGATCAGGAGATACGCAGTATTTT. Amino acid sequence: CASSSPGLAGSGDTQYF.

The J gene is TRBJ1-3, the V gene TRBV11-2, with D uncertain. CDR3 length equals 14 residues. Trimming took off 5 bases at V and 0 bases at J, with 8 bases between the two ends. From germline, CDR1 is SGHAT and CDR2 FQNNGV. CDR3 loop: CASSTQDSGNTIYF. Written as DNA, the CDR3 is TGTGCCAGCAGCACCCAGGACTCTGGAAACACCATATATTTT.

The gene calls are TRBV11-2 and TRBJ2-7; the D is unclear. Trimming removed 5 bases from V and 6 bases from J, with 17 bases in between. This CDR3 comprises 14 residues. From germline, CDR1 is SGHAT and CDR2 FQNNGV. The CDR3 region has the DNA TGTGCCAGCAGCATTAACCCCTCGTCGGGCGAGCAGTACTTC. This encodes CASSINPSSGEQYF.

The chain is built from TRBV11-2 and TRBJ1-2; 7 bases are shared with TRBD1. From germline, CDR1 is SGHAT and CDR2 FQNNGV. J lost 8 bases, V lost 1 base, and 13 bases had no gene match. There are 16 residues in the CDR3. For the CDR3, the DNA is TGTGCCAGCAGCTTAGCCCAGGACAGGTCTCGCTTCGGCTACACCTTC. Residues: CASSLAQDRSRFGYTF.

CDR3 sequence: CASSPLREDEQFF. DNA for the CDR3: TGTGCCAGCTCACCACTTAGGGAGGATGAGCAGTTCTTC. The chain recombines TRBV18 with TRBJ2-1; perhaps TRBD2 as D (6 bases). V was shortened by 1 base and J by 8 bases, with 9 bases between the two germline ends. Germline CDR1 reads KGHSH; CDR2 reads LQKENI. This CDR3 region has 13 residues.

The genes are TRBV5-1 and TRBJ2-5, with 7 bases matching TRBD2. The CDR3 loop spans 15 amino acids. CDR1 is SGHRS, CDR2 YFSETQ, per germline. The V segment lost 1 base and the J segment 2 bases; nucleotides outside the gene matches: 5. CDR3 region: CASSLTSVYQETQYF. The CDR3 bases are TGCGCCAGCAGCTTGACTAGCGTGTATCAAGAGACCCAGTACTTC.

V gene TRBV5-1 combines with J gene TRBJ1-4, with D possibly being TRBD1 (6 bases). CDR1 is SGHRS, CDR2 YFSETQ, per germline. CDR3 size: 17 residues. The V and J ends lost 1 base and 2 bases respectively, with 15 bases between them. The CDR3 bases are TGCGCCAGCAGCTTGCGGGGGGCCGGTAGGACTAATGAAAAACTGTTTTTT. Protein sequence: CASSLRGAGRTNEKLFF.